This T cell receptor beta chain is drawn from a study of Ad26.COV2.S vaccination and SARS-CoV-2 variants. This sample's treatment: 15 to 20 received Ad26.COV2.S at low or high dose, single or two shots; several received placebo; per-sample allocation not given. Sampling was done on day 63 after the first vaccine or placebo injection. CDR3 length: 15 amino acids. The ends lost 7 bases at V and 2 bases at J; junction bases unmatched: 11. CDR1 and CDR2 (germline): SQVTM, ANQGSEA. The protocol was immunoSEQ multiplex PCR, while the TCRdb copy is restricted to in-frame clones and leaves out a portion. The table records a few hundred thousand clones, 88% of them present only once.

The clonotype comes from a person aged 18-60 years who received the Ad26.COV2.S COVID-19 vaccine or a placebo. Sequencing used peripheral blood, obtained in a trial of Ad26.COV2.S vaccine versus placebo. J is TRBJ2-1 and V is TRBV29-1; 7 bases match TRBD1. Written as DNA, the CDR3 is TGCAGCGGTTCGACAGGGTCGGGACCCTACAATGAGCAGTTCTTC. Translating gives CSGSTGSGPYNEQFF.